This T cell receptor beta chain was recovered during a study of breast tumors, draining lymph nodes, adjacent tissues. Study conclusions and caveats: Compared with basal-like, luminal-like tumors shared significantly more repertoire with nontumor tissue. Most tumor T cells seemingly derive from lymph node, then expand in tumor.

MiXCR was run by TCRdb on the multiplex PCR reads, yielding one entry per CDR3 protein. This table holds 50,000 to 55,000 distinct CDR3 sequences, over 40% found once. This clonotype occurred many times. The antigen remains undetermined. The germline V gene encodes CDR1 DFQATT and CDR2 SNEGSKA (reference sequence). Trimming took 7 bases from V and 7 from J; bases not matched to a gene: 9. This CDR3 has 13 residues. This clonotype originated in a female donor with breast cancer. Some clones in this sample may be carry-over from other donors' samples. The chain recombines TRBV20-1 with TRBJ2-1; TRBD1 matches at 8 bases. Sequencing was carried out using breast tumor tissue. CDR3 in amino acids: CSVEGQGANEQFF. The CDR3 DNA is TGCAGTGTCGAGGGGCAGGGGGCAAATGAGCAGTTCTTC.